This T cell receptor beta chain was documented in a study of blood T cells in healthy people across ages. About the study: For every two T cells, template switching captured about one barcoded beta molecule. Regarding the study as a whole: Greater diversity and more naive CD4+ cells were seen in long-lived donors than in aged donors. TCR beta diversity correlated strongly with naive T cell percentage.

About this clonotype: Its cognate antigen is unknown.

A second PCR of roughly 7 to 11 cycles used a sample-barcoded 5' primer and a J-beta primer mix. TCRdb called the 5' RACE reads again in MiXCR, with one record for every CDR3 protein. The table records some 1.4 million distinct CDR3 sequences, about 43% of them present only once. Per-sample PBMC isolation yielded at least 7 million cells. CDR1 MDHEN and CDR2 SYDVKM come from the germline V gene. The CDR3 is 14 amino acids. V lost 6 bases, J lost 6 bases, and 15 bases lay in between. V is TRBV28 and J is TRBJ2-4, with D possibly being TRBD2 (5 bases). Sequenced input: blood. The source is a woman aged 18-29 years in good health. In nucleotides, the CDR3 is TGTGCCAGCAGCCGGGAACAGATGATAAACATTCAGTACTTC. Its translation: CASSREQMINIQYF.